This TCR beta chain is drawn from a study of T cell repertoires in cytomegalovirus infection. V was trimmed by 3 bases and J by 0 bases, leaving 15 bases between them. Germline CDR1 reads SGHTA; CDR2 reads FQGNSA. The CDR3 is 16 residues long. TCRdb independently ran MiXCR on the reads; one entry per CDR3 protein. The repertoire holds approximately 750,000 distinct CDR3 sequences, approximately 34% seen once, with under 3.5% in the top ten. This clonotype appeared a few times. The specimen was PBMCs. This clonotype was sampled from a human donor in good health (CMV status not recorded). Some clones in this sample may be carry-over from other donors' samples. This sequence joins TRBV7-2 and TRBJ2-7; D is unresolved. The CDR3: CASSFPGLASSYEQYF. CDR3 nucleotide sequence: TGTGCCAGCAGCTTCCCCGGCTTGGCGAGCTCCTACGAGCAGTACTTC.